The 9 T cell receptor beta chains listed next were all sequenced from one sample in a study of OX40 agonist ivuxolimab in advanced cancers. Sequencing was performed with immunoSEQ multiplex PCR; in TCRdb, only in-frame clones are kept and a portion is missing. The sample holds 69,000 or so clones, 85% to 90% seen once. The sequencing here drew on CD4+ or CD8+ T cells sorted from blood, taken in a trial of the OX40 agonist ivuxolimab. Receptor source: an adult with an advanced solid tumor such as melanoma, head and neck, liver or kidney cancer.

The chain recombines TRBV7-9 with TRBJ2-7; 8 bases fit TRBD1. The trim removed 4 bases at V and 2 bases at J, leaving 7 bases unmatched. The germline gives CDR1 SEHNR, CDR2 FQNEAQ (reference sequence). This CDR3 contains 15 residues. The CDR3 bases are TGTGCCAGCAGCTCCCGGGACAGGAGACCCTACGAGCAGTACTTC. Its translation is CASSSRDRRPYEQYF.

The chain has TRBV30 and TRBJ1-5; D remains unclear. Trimming took 2 bases from V and 2 from J, leaving 10 bases between them. Germline CDR1 and CDR2: GTSNPN and SVGIG (reference sequence). CDR3 size: 14 residues. The CDR3 coding sequence is TGTGCCTGGAGTACGGGAGGTGGCAATCAGCCCCAGCATTTT. Translation: CAWSTGGGNQPQHF. The variable domain in full, completed from reference TRBV30 and TRBJ1-5, reads SQTIHQWPATLVQPVGSPLSLECTVEGTSNPNLYWYRQAAGRGLQLLFYSVGIGQISSEVPQNLSASRPQDRQFILSSKKLLLSDSGFYLCAWSTGGGNQPQHFGDGTRLSIL.

The V gene is TRBV6-5, the J gene TRBJ1-4; D is undetermined. V gave up 5 bases and J gave up 4 bases, with 11 bases separating them. CDR3 length: 14 residues. CDR1 and CDR2 (germline): MNHEY, SVGAGI. This CDR3 reads CASSHSAVNEKLFF. The CDR3 DNA reads as TGTGCCAGCAGTCATTCCGCCGTTAATGAAAAACTGTTTTTT.

V is TRBV13 and J is TRBJ2-7; 8 bases fit TRBD2. Germline CDR1 PRHDT, CDR2 FYEKMQ (reference sequence). The CDR3 consists of 14 residues. V was clipped by 5 bases and J by 3 bases; unmatched bases: 6. CDR3 amino acids: CASSNRGGFYEQYF. The CDR3 DNA is TGTGCCAGCAGCAATCGGGGGGGCTTCTACGAGCAGTACTTC.

The V gene is TRBV7-2, the J gene TRBJ2-7; D is ambiguous. CDR1 SGHTA and CDR2 FQGNSA come from the germline V gene. The CDR3 consists of 13 residues. V lost 1 base to trimming and J lost 5 bases, with 9 bases between them. CDR3 in DNA: TGTGCCAGCAGCTTAGGACTGGGCAACGAGCAGTACTTC. The encoded protein is CASSLGLGNEQYF.

The J gene is TRBJ2-7, the V gene TRBV4-1; D tentatively fits TRBD1 or TRBD2 (5 bases each). The CDR3 totals 15 residues. Germline-derived CDR1 and CDR2 are MGHRA and YSYEKL. Trimming stripped 1 base from V and 2 bases from J, with 12 bases between. The CDR3 DNA reads as TGCGCCAGCAGCCAAGTAAACGGGGCCCCCTACGAGCAGTACTTC. Its protein product is CASSQVNGAPYEQYF.

The J gene is TRBJ2-1, the V gene TRBV5-4; TRBD2 might be the D (5 bases). Deletions cut 2 bases from V and 1 base from J, with 13 bases between. CDR1 is SGHNT and CDR2 is YYREEE in the germline V gene (reference sequence). There are 16 residues in the CDR3. The CDR3 DNA reads as TGTGCCAGCAGCTTCTCTAGCCGAGGATCCTACAATGAGCAGTTCTTC. The encoded protein is CASSFSSRGSYNEQFF.

The chain employs TRBV28 and TRBJ2-5; weak D call: TRBD2 (5 bases). There are 13 residues in the CDR3. Trimming pared 3 bases from V and 5 bases from J, leaving 10 bases between. Germline-derived CDR1 and CDR2 are MDHEN and SYDVKM. The CDR3 protein is CASSFGRTETQYF. The CDR3 DNA is TGTGCCAGCAGTTTTGGGAGAACGGAGACCCAGTACTTC.

This clone was counted once. CDR3 sequence: CASSLGTATDTQYF. The CDR3 DNA reads as TGTGCCAGCAGTTTAGGGACAGCTACAGATACGCAGTATTTT. This sequence joins TRBV27 and TRBJ2-3; TRBD1 matches at 7 bases. There are 14 residues in the CDR3. With 2 bases clipped from V and 3 bases from J, the junction kept 2 bases outside the gene matches. The V gene's germline CDR1 is MNHEY and CDR2 SMNVEV (reference sequence).